This T cell receptor (beta chain) was sequenced in a study of T cell repertoires in cytomegalovirus infection. TCRdb analysed the reads with MiXCR anew, one entry per CDR3 protein. The top ten hold around 11% of the sample, which has hundreds of thousands of distinct CDR3 sequences, 30% to 35% seen once. Study-level results: In two of eight donors, the top clonotype was HLA-C-restricted CMV-specific.

Points on this clonotype: Its cognate antigen is unknown. A single base separates this from a much larger clone, so it may be a read error.

This receptor was taken from a human donor in good health (CMV status not recorded). Some clones in this sample may be carry-over from other donors' samples. The sequences come from cultured CD8+ T cells from PBMCs, collected from culture after CMV antigen stimulation.

CDR3 sequence (DNA): TGTGCCAGCAGCCGTCCGACCGCCGGAGGGGCCGATGAGCAGTTCTTC. This sequence encodes CASSRPTAGGADEQFF. The V call is TRBV7-8, the J call TRBJ2-1, with D perhaps matching TRBD2 (6 bases). V lost 5 bases to trimming and J lost 8 bases, with 22 bases between them. The V gene's germline CDR1 is SGHVS and CDR2 FQNEAQ. The CDR3 consists of 16 residues. Variable domain in full (rest from reference TRBV7-8 and TRBJ2-1): GAGVSQSPRYKVAKRGQDVALRCDPISGHVSLFWYQQALGQGPEFLTYFQNEAQLDKSGLPSDRFFAERPEGSVSTLKIQRTQQEDSAVYLCASSRPTAGGADEQFFGPGTRLTVL.